This passage covers 8 T cell receptor beta chains from one sample sequenced in a study of post-analysis software for immune sequencing data. Study-level results: Elevated frequency relative to controls characterized roughly 5 TRBV segments in patients, TRBV5-6, TRBV5-1 and TRBV20-1 among them.

For these TCRs, the target antigens are not known. Unique molecular identifiers were carried by the TCR beta cDNA libraries. One entry per CDR3 protein, called by TCRdb with MiXCR from the PCR reads. The table shows 450,000 or so distinct CDR3 sequences, with over 35% occurring only once. Sequences were obtained from blood. The source of these receptors is a girl aged 5-17 years with multiple sclerosis.

This clonotype was picked up a small number of times. The CDR3 is CASRLAGHTDTQYF. The CDR3 nucleotides read TGTGCCAGCAGACTAGCGGGGCACACAGATACGCAGTATTTT. The rearrangement uses TRBV13 and TRBJ2-3, with 10 bases identical to TRBD2. The CDR3 runs to 14 residues. V gave up 6 bases and J gave up 2 bases; unmatched junction bases: 2. Germline lookup yields CDR1 PRHDT and CDR2 FYEKMQ (reference sequence). Based on the CDR3 plus reference TRBV13 and TRBJ2-3, the full variable domain is AAGVIQSPRHLIKEKRETATLKCYPIPRHDTVYWYQQGPGQDPQFLISFYEKMQSDKGSIPDRFSAQQFSDYHSELNMSSLELGDSALYFCASRLAGHTDTQYFGPGTRLTVL.

This chain connects TRBV24-1 to TRBJ2-5; maybe TRBD1 (6 bases). The CDR3 spans 15 residues. CDR1 is KGHDR, CDR2 SFDVKD, per germline. V gave up 3 bases and J gave up 1 base, with 11 bases separating them. CDR3 sequence (DNA): TGTGCCACCAGTGATCAACAGGGTAGCCAAGAGACCCAGTACTTC. Amino acids: CATSDQQGSQETQYF.

The chain carries TRBV27 and TRBJ1-4; TRBD1 aligns across 7 bases. The CDR3 has 15 amino acids. Per the germline V gene, CDR1 is MNHEY and CDR2 is SMNVEV (reference sequence). V lost 5 bases and J lost 8; bases outside the gene matches: 11. The CDR3 region is CASSGQVTGNEKLFF. The CDR3 bases are TGTGCCAGCAGTGGACAGGTTACGGGGAACGAAAAACTGTTTTTT. Variable domain in full (rest from reference TRBV27 and TRBJ1-4): EAQVTQNPRYLITVTGKKLTVTCSQNMNHEYMSWYRQDPGLGLRQIYYSMNVEVTDKGDVPEGYKVSRKEKRNFPLILESPSPNQTSLYFCASSGQVTGNEKLFFGSGTQLSVL.

This clonotype was seen more than once but under ten times. The V and J genes are TRBV7-2 and TRBJ2-1, with 7 bases matching TRBD2. The CDR3 extends over 15 amino acids. The V gene end was trimmed by 3 bases and the J gene end by 6 bases; junction bases not matched to a gene: 8. Germline lookup yields CDR1 SGHTA and CDR2 FQGNSA. The CDR3 here is CASSFSGSVGNEQFF. The CDR3 coding sequence is TGTGCCAGCAGCTTTAGCGGGTCGGTGGGCAATGAGCAGTTCTTC.

This chain links TRBV6-6 with TRBJ2-5; D may be TRBD2 (6 bases). The CDR3 spans 15 residues. V dropped 4 bases and J dropped 4 bases, with 16 bases sitting between them. Germline V lookup: CDR1 MNHNY, CDR2 SVGAGI (reference sequence). Here the CDR3 reads CASSSAGRWAETQYF. The CDR3 nucleotides are TGTGCCAGCAGTTCCGCGGGACGGTGGGCAGAGACCCAGTACTTC.

This clonotype was found a few times. The chain employs TRBV10-3 and TRBJ2-6, with 7 bases aligning to TRBD1. This CDR3 region has 19 residues. The junction had 12 bases not matched to a gene; V was cut back by 3 bases and J by 1 base. Germline V gene lookup returns CDR1 ENHRY and CDR2 SYGVKD. CDR3 sequence: CAISDPRQGATSGANVLTF. CDR3 nucleotide sequence: TGTGCCATCAGTGACCCCAGACAGGGTGCTACTTCTGGGGCCAACGTCCTGACTTTC.

This clonotype has just a few counts. The V and J genes are TRBV4-2 and TRBJ2-5, with 7 bases matching TRBD2. The ends lost 0 bases at V and 5 bases at J; junction bases unmatched: 9. The germline V gene encodes CDR1 LGHNA and CDR2 YNFKEQ. CDR3 length: 16 residues. As DNA, the CDR3 is TGTGCCAGCAGCCAAGATCCTAGCGGAGGGGCGGAGACCCAGTACTTC. This encodes CASSQDPSGGAETQYF.

This clonotype was detected only a few times. CDR3 nucleotides: TGTGCCAGCAGTAGCCCCGGCAGGGATGCGGAGACCCAGTACTTC. Encoded protein: CASSSPGRDAETQYF. The chain recombines TRBV2 with TRBJ2-5, with D possibly matching TRBD1 (5 bases). This CDR3 spans 15 amino acids. V was pared by 5 bases and J by 5 bases, with 18 bases between. Germline V lookup: CDR1 SNHLY, CDR2 FYNNEI.